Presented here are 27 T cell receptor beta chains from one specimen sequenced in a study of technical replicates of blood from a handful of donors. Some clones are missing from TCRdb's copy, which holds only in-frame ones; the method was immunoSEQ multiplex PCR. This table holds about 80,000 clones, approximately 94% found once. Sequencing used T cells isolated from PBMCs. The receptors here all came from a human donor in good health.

Here the CDR3 DNA reads TGTGCCAGCAGTACTCCCTTCTCGACAGGGGGGGACACAGATACGCAGTATTTT. This codes for CASSTPFSTGGDTDTQYF. The chain is built from TRBV28 and TRBJ2-3, with 9 bases matching TRBD1. Germline-derived CDR1 and CDR2 are MDHEN and SYDVKM. The CDR3 is 18 amino acids. The ends lost 5 bases at V and 2 bases at J; junction bases unmatched: 14.

The CDR3 spells CASSLPSPRQLFNYGYTF. The CDR3 DNA sequence: TGTGCCAGCAGTTTACCCTCCCCTAGACAGCTCTTTAACTATGGCTACACCTTC. The rearrangement joins TRBV28 to TRBJ1-2, with D perhaps TRBD1 (5 bases). V lost 2 bases to trimming and J lost 1 base, with 20 bases between them. Germline-derived CDR1 and CDR2 are MDHEN and SYDVKM. CDR3 length: 18 residues.

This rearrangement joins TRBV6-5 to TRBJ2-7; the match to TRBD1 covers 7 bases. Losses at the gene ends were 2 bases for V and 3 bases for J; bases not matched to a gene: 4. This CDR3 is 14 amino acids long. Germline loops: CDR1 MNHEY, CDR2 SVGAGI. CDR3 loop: CASSYRGQNYEQYF. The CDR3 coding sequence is TGTGCCAGCAGTTACCGGGGACAGAACTACGAGCAGTACTTC.

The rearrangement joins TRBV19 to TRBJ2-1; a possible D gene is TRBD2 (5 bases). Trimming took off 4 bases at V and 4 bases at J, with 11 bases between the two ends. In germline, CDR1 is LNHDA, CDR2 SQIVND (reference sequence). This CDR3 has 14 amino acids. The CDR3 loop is CASSRLPGYNEQFF. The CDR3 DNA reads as TGTGCCAGTAGTAGGCTTCCGGGGTACAATGAGCAGTTCTTC.

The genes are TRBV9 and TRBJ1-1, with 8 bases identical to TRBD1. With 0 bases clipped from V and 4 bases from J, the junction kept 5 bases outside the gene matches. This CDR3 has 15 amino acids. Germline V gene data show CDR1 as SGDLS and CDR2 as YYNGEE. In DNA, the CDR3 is TGTGCCAGCAGCGTAGTTGGAACAGGGGGCACTGAAGCTTTCTTT. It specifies CASSVVGTGGTEAFF.

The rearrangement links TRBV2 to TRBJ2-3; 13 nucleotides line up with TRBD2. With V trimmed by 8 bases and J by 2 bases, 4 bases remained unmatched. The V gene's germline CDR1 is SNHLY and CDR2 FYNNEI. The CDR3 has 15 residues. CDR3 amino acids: CASGLAGDLTDTQYF. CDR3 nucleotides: TGTGCCAGCGGACTAGCGGGAGACCTCACAGATACGCAGTATTTT.

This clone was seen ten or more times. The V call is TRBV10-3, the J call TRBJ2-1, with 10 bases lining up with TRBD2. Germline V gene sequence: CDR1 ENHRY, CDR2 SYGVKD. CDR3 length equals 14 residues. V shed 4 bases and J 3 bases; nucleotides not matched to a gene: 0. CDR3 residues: CAISGTSGYNEQFF. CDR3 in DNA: TGTGCCATCAGTGGGACTAGCGGCTACAATGAGCAGTTCTTC.

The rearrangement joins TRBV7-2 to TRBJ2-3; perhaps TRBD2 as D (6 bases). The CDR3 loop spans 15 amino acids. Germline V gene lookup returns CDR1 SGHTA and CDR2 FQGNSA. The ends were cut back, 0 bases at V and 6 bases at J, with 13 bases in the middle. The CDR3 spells CASSLAGRGLDTQYF. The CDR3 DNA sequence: TGTGCCAGCAGCTTAGCGGGAAGGGGACTGGATACGCAGTATTTT.

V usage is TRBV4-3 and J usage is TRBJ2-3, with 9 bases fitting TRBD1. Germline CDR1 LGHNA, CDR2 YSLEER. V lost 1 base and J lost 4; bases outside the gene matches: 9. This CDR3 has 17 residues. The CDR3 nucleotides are TGCGCCAGCAGCCAAGTTAATCCGGGACAGGGCGCAGATACGCAGTATTTT. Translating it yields CASSQVNPGQGADTQYF.

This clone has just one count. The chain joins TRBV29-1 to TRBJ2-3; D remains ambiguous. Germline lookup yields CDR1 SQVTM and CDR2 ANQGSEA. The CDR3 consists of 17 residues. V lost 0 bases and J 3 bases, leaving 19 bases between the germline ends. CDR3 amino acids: CSVEDLSSLRLTDTQYF. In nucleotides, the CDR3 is TGCAGCGTTGAAGATCTTAGTAGCCTAAGGTTAACAGATACGCAGTATTTT.

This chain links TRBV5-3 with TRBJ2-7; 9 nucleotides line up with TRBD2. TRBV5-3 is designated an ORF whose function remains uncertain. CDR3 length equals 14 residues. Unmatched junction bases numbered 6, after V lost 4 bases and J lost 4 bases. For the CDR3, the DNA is TGTGCCAGAAGCAGTGGGACTAGCAGATACGAGCAGTACTTC. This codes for CARSSGTSRYEQYF.

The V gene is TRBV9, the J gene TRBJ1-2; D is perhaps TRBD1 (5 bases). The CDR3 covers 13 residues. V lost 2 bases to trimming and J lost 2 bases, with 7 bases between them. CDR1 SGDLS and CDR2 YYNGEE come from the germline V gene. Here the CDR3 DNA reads TGTGCCAGCAGCGTGGGGCCGAACTATGGCTACACCTTC. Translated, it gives CASSVGPNYGYTF.

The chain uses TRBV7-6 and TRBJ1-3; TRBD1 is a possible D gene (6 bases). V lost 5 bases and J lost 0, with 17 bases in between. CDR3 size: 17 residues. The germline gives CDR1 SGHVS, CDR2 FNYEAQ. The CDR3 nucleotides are TGTGCCAGCAGCCCGGGACATCATCTATACTCTGGAAACACCATATATTTT. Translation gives CASSPGHHLYSGNTIYF.

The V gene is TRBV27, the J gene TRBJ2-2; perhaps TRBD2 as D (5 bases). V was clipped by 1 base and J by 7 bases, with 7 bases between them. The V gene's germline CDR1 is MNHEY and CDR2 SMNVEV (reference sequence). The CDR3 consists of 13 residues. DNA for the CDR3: TGTGCCAGCAGTTTATTGGCGGGCGGGGAGCTGTTTTTT. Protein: CASSLLAGGELFF.

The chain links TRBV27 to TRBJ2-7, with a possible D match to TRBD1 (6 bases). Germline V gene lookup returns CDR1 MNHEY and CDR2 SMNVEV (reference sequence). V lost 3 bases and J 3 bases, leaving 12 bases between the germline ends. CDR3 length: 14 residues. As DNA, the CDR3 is TGTGCCAGCAGTTTCTCGACAGGCGGCTACGAGCAGTACTTC. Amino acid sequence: CASSFSTGGYEQYF.

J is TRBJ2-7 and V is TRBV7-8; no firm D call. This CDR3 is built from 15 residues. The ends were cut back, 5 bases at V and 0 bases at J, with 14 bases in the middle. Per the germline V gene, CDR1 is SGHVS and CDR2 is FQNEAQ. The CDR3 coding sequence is TGTGCCAGCAGCGGCGACGGTGAGGTCTCCTACGAGCAGTACTTC. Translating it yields CASSGDGEVSYEQYF. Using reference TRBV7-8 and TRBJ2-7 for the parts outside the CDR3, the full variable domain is GAGVSQSPRYKVAKRGQDVALRCDPISGHVSLFWYQQALGQGPEFLTYFQNEAQLDKSGLPSDRFFAERPEGSVSTLKIQRTQQEDSAVYLCASSGDGEVSYEQYFGPGTRLTVT.

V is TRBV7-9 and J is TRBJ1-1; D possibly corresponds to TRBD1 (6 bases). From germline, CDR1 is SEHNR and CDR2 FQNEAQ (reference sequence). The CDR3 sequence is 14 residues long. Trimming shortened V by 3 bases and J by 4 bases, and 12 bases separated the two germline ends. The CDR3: CASSFGRGGTEAFF. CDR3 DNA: TGTGCCAGCAGCTTTGGGAGGGGGGGCACTGAAGCTTTCTTT.

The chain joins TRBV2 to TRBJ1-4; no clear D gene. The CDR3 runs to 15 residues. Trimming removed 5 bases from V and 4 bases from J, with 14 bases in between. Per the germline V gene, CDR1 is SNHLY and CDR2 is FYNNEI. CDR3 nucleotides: TGTGCCAGCAGTAATGCAAAGTCGAGTAATGAAAAACTGTTTTTT. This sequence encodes CASSNAKSSNEKLFF.

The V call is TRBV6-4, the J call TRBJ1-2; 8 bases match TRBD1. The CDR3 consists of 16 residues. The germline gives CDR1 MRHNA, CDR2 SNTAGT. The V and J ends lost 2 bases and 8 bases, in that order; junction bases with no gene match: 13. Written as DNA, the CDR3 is TGTGCCAGCAGTGACAGACCCGGACAGGGATATGACGGCTACACCTTC. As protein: CASSDRPGQGYDGYTF.

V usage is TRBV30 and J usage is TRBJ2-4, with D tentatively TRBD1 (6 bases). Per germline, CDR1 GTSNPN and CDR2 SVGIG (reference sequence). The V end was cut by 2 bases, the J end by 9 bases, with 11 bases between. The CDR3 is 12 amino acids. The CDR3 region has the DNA TGTGCCTGGAGTCCGCAGGGGAGCATTCAGTACTTC. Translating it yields CAWSPQGSIQYF.

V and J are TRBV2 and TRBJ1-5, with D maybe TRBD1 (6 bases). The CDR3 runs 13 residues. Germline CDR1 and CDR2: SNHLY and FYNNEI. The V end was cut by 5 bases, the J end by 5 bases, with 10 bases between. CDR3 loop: CASSRQEDQPQHF. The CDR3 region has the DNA TGTGCCAGCAGTCGACAGGAAGATCAGCCCCAGCATTTT.

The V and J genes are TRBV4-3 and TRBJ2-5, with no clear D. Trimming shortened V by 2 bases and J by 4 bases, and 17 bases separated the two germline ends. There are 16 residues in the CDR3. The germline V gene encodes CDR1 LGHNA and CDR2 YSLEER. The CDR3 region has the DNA TGCGCCAGCAGCCAAAGCGTAAGGTCCCATACAGAGACCCAGTACTTC. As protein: CASSQSVRSHTETQYF.

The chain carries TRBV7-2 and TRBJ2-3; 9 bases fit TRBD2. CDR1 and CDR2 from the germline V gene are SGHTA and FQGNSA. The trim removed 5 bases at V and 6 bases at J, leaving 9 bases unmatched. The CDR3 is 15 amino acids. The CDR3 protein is CASSPYSGSWDTQYF. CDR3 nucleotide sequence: TGTGCCAGCAGCCCGTATAGCGGGAGCTGGGATACGCAGTATTTT. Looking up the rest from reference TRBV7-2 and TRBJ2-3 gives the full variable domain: GAGVSQSPSNKVTEKGKDVELRCDPISGHTALYWYRQSLGQGLEFLIYFQGNSAPDKSGLPSDRFSAERTGGSVSTLTIQRTQQEDSAVYLCASSPYSGSWDTQYFGPGTRLTVL.

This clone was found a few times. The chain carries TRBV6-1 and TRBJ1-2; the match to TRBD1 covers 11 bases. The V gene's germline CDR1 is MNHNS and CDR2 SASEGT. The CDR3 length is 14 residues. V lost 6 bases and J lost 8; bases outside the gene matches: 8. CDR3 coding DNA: TGTGCCAGCAGCCGGGACAGGGGGACAGCCGGCTACACCTTC. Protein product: CASSRDRGTAGYTF.

In nucleotides, the CDR3 is TGTGCCACCAGCAGAGATAGGGGGCACGGAAACACCATATATTTT. Translating gives CATSRDRGHGNTIYF. The V and J genes are TRBV15 and TRBJ1-3; the match to TRBD1 covers 7 bases. V gave up 0 bases and J gave up 4 bases; unmatched junction bases: 3. This CDR3 comprises 15 residues. CDR1 is LNHNV and CDR2 is YYDKDF in the germline V gene (reference sequence).

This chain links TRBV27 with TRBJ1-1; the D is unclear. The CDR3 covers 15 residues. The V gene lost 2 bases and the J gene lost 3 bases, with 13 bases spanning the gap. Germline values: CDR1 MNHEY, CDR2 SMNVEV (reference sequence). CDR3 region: CASSLHPGRDTEAFF. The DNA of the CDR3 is TGTGCCAGCAGTTTACACCCGGGGAGAGACACTGAAGCTTTCTTT.

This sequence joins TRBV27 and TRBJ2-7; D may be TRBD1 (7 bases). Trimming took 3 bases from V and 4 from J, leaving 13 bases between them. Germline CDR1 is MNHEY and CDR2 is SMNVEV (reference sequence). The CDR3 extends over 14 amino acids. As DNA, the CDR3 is TGTGCCAGCAGTTTTGCGGGACAGAAATACGAGCAGTACTTC. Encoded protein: CASSFAGQKYEQYF.